The rows below give T cell receptor beta chains drawn from one sample of a study of cytomegalovirus exposure and HLA in healthy donors. Data came from immunoSEQ multiplex PCR; TCRdb stores just in-frame clones and leaves some out. This sample carries roughly 140,000 clones, over 60% of them seen once, and the ten largest clones take about 0.66%. Sequenced: PBMCs. The receptors come from a male donor in good health and CMV-seronegative. The conserved cysteine and the conserved F or W are not part of the CDR3 here. Size is omitted from some rows. Given values are once, few, many or a class for expanded clones.

len,v_gene,j_gene,abundance,CDR3aa
14,TRBV30,TRBJ2-5,.,AWSLGTSGGQETQY
14,TRBV9,TRBJ2-3,.,ASSVVRAGGPDTQY
13,TRBV18,TRBJ1-1,.,ASSPGHGENTEAF
13,TRBV6-4,TRBJ2-1,.,ASSGSAGDKGEQF
11,TRBV14,TRBJ2-1,once,ASSRLAGAEQF
15,TRBV19,TRBJ1-1,once,ASSGTDLGARNTEAF
11,TRBV7-3,TRBJ1-1,.,ASSPDSNFEAF
13,TRBV7-9,TRBJ1-1,once,ASSSRQGMNTEAF
9,TRBV20-1,TRBJ2-7,.,SAYGGGQQY
12,TRBV30,TRBJ1-1,.,AWIPQGGGTEAF
13,TRBV9,TRBJ2-1,.,ASSPGTGGYNEQF
13,TRBV6-1,TRBJ2-7,few,ASRPTGVVLYEQY
14,TRBV7-9,TRBJ2-7,.,ASSDGTSGRKNEQY
11,TRBV27,TRBJ1-2,.,ASSSGTGDGYT
13,TRBV6-4,TRBJ1-2,.,ASSPTGQGVYGYT
12,TRBV30,TRBJ1-5,.,AWSVGQGPQPQH
11,TRBV15,TRBJ2-5,once,ATSRGSKETQY
12,TRBV10-1,TRBJ2-3,.,ASSESPNWDTQY
12,TRBV29-1,TRBJ2-1,.,SVKREGPYNEQF
14,TRBV11-1,TRBJ2-1,.,ASSAGQLSSYNEQF
14,TRBV4-2,TRBJ2-7,.,ASSQDHLAGAYEQY
12,TRBV5-6,TRBJ2-5,.,ASSLQGRSETQY